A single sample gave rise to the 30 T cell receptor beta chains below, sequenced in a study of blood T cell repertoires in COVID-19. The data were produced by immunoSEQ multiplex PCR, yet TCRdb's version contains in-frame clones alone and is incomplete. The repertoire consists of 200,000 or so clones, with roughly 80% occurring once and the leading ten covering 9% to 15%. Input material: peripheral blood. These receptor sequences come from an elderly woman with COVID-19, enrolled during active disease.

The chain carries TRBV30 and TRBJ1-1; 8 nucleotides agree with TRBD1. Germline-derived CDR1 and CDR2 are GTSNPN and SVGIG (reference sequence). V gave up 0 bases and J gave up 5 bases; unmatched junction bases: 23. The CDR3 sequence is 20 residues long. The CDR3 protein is CAWSVPLRTGRFMEGTEAFF. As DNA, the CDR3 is TGTGCCTGGAGTGTACCCTTAAGGACAGGGCGATTTATGGAAGGGACTGAAGCTTTCTTT. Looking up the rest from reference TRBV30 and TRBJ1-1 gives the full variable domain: SQTIHQWPATLVQPVGSPLSLECTVEGTSNPNLYWYRQAAGRGLQLLFYSVGIGQISSEVPQNLSASRPQDRQFILSSKKLLLSDSGFYLCAWSVPLRTGRFMEGTEAFFGQGTRLTVV.

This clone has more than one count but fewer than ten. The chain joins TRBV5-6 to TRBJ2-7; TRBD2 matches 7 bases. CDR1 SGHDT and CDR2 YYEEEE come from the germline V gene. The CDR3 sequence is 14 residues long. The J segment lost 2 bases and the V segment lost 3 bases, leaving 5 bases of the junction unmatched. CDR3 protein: CASSSREGTYEQYF. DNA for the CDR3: TGTGCCAGCAGCTCGAGGGAGGGGACCTACGAGCAGTACTTC.

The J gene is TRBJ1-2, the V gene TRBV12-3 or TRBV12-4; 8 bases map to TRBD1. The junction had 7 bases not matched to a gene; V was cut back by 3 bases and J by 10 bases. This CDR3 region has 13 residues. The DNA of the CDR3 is TGTGCCAGCAGTTTGGACAGGGAGAACTTCTACACCTTC. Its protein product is CASSLDRENFYTF.

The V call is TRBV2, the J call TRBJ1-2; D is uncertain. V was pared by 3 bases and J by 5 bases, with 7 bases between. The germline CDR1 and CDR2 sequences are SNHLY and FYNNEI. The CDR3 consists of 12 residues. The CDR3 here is CASSDSVYGYTF. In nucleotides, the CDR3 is TGTGCCAGCAGTGATTCAGTTTATGGCTACACCTTC.

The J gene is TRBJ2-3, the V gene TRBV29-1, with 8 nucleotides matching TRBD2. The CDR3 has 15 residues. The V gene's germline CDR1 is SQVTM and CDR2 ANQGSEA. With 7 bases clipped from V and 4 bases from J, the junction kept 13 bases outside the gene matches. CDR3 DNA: TGCAGCGCTCATATGGCGGGGGGTCGGGCAGATACGCAGTATTTT. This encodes CSAHMAGGRADTQYF.

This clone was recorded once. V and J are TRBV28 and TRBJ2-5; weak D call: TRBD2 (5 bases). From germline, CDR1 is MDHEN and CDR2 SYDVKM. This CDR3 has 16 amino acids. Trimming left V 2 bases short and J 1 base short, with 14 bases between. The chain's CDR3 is CASSLVRTLSQETQYF. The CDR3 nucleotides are TGTGCCAGCAGTTTAGTGCGGACTCTCTCCCAAGAGACCCAGTACTTC.

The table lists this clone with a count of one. The CDR3 is CASSPLSGGGETQYF. The CDR3, as DNA: TGTGCCAGCAGCCCTCTAAGCGGGGGCGGAGAGACCCAGTACTTC. The chain joins TRBV16 to TRBJ2-5, with 8 nucleotides matching TRBD2. There are 15 residues in the CDR3. V shed 4 bases and J 4 bases; nucleotides not matched to a gene: 8. Germline V gene data show CDR1 as KGHSY and CDR2 as FQNENV.

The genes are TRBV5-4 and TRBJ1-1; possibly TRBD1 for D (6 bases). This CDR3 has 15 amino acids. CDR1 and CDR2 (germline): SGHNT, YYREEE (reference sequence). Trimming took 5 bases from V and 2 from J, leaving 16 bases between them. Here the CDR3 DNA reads TGTGCCAGCAGTCGAGACAGGTCCGGCAACACTGAAGCTTTCTTT. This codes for CASSRDRSGNTEAFF.

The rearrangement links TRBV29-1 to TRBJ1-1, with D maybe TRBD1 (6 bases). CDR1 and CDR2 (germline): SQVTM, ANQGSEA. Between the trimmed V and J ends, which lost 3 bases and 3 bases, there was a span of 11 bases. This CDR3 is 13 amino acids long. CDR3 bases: TGCAGCGTTGATTCAGGGGTGGACACTGAAGCTTTCTTT. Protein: CSVDSGVDTEAFF.

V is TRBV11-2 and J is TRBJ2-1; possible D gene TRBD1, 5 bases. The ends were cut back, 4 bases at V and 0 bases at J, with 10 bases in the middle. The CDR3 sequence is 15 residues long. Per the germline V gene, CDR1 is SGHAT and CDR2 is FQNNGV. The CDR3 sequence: CASSYLDSSYNEQFF. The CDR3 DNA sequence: TGTGCCAGCAGCTATCTCGACAGCTCCTACAATGAGCAGTTCTTC.

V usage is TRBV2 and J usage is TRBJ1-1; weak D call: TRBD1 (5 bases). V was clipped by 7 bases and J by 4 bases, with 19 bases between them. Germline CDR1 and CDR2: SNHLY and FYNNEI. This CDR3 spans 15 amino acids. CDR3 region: CASNPPDVGGTEAFF. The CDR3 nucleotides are TGTGCCAGCAATCCCCCGGACGTGGGGGGCACTGAAGCTTTCTTT.

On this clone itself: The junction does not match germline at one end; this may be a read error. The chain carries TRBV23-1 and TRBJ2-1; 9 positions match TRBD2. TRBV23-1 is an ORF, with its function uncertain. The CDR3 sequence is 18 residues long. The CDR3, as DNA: TGCCCCAGCAGACGACCCGGGACTAGCTCGAAGGTGGGGGGGGAGCAGTTCTTC. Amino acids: CPSRRPGTSSKVGGEQFF.

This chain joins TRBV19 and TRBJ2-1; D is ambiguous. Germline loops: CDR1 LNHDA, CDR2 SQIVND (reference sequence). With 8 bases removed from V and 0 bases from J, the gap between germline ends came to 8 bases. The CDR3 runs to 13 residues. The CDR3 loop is CASRRASYNEQFF. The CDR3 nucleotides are TGTGCCAGTCGTAGGGCCTCCTACAATGAGCAGTTCTTC.

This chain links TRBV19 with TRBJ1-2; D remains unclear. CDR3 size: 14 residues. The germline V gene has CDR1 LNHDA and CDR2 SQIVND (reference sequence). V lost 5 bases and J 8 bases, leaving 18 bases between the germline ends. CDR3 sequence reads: CASSAGLFFDGYTF. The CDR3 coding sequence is TGTGCCAGTAGTGCTGGACTCTTCTTCGACGGCTACACCTTC.

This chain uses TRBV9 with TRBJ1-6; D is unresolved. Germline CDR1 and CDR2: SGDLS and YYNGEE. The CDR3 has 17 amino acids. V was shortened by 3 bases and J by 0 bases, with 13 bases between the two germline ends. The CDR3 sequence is CASSAEVYISYNSPLHF. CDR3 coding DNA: TGTGCCAGCAGCGCCGAGGTGTATATCTCCTATAATTCACCCCTCCACTTT.

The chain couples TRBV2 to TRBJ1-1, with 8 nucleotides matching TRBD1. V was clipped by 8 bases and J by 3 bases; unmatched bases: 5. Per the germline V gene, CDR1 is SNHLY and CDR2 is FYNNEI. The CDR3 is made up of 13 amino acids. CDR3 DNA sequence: TGTGCCAGCGGGGAACAGGGGGACACTGAAGCTTTCTTT. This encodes CASGEQGDTEAFF. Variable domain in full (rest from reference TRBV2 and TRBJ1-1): EPEVTQTPSHQVTQMGQEVILRCVPISNHLYFYWYRQILGQKVEFLVSFYNNEISEKSEIFDDQFSVERPDGSNFTLKIRSTKLEDSAMYFCASGEQGDTEAFFGQGTRLTVV.

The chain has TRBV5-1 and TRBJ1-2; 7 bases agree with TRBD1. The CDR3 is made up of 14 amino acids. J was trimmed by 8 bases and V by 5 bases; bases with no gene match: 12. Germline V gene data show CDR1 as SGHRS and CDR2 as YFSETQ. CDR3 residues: CASRFNPGTEGYTF. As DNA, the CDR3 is TGCGCCAGCAGATTCAACCCCGGGACAGAGGGCTACACCTTC.

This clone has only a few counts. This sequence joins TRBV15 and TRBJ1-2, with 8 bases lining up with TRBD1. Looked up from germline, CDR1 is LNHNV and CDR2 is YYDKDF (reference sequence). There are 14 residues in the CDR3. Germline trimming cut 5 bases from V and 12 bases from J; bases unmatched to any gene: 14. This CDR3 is CATSGLFDRGRNTF. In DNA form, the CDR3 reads TGTGCCACCAGCGGTCTATTTGACAGGGGTAGAAACACCTTC.

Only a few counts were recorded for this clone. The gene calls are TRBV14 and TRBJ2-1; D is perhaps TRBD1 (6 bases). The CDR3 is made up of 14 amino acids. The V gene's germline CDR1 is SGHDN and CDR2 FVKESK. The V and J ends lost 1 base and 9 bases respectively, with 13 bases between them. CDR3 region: CASSQAALGGEQFF. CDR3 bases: TGTGCCAGCAGCCAAGCTGCCCTAGGGGGTGAGCAGTTCTTC.

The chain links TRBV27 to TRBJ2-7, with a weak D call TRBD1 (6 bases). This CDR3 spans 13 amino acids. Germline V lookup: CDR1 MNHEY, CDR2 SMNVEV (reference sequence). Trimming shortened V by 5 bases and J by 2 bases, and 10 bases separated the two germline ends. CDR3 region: CASSRQATYEQYF. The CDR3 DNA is TGTGCCAGCAGTCGACAGGCCACCTACGAGCAGTACTTC.

Written as DNA, the CDR3 is TGTGCCAGCCCGACTAGCGGGAGGGCCAATGAGCAGTTCTTC. This encodes CASPTSGRANEQFF. V usage is TRBV2 and J usage is TRBJ2-1; 14 bases fit TRBD2. The germline V gene has CDR1 SNHLY and CDR2 FYNNEI. This CDR3 spans 14 amino acids. The V segment lost 8 bases and the J segment 6 bases; nucleotides outside the gene matches: 3.

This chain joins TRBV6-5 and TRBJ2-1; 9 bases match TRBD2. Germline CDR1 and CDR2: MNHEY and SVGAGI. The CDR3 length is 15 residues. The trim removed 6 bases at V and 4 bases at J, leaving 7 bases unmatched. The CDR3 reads CASRRLAASYNEQFF. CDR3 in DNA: TGTGCCAGCAGGCGACTAGCGGCGTCTTACAATGAGCAGTTCTTC.

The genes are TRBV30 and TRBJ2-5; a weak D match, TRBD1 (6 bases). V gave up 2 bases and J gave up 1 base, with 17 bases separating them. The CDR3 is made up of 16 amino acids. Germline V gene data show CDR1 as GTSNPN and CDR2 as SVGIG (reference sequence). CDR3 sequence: CAWSPMDSLAQETQYF. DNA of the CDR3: TGTGCCTGGAGTCCAATGGACAGTCTCGCCCAAGAGACCCAGTACTTC.

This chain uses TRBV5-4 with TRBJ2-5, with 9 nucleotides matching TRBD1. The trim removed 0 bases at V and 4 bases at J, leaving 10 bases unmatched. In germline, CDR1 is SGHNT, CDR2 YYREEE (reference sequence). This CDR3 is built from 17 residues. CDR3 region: CASSLGSVQGARETQYF. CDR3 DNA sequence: TGTGCCAGCAGCTTGGGGTCCGTACAGGGGGCGAGAGAGACCCAGTACTTC.

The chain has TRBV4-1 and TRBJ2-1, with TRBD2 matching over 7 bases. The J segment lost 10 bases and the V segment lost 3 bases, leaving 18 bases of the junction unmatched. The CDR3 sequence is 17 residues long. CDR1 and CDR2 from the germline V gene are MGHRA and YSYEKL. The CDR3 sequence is CASSHVGSSGGASEQFF. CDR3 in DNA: TGCGCCAGCAGCCACGTTGGTTCTAGCGGCGGAGCAAGCGAGCAGTTCTTC.

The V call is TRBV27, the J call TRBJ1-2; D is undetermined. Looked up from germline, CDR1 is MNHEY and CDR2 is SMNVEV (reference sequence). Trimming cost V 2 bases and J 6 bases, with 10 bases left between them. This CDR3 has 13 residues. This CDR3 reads CASSLNRGNGYTF. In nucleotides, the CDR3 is TGTGCCAGCAGTTTAAATCGGGGTAATGGCTACACCTTC.

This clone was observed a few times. The CDR3 DNA sequence: TGTGCCAGTAGTATAGGGCCGAACACTGAAGCTTTCTTT. This translates into CASSIGPNTEAFF. The chain couples TRBV19 to TRBJ1-1; D gene ambiguous. Per the germline V gene, CDR1 is LNHDA and CDR2 is SQIVND (reference sequence). This CDR3 contains 13 residues. V lost 1 base, J lost 1 base, and 4 bases lay in between.

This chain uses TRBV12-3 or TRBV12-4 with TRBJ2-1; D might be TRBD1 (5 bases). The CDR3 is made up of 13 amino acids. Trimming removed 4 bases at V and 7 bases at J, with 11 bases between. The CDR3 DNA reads TGTGCCAGCAGTTCCAGGGTACGGAATGAGCAGTTCTTC. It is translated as CASSSRVRNEQFF.

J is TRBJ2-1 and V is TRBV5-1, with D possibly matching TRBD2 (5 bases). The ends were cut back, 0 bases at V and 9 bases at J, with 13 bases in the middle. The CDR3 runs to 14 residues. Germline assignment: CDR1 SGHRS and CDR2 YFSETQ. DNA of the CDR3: TGCGCCAGCAGCTTGGGGGTTAGCGATCGTGAGCAGTTCTTC. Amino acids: CASSLGVSDREQFF.

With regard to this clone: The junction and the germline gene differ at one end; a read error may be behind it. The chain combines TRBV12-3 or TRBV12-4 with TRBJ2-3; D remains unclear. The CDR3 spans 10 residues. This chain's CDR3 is CASSSTSVHF. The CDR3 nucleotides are TGTGCCAGCAGCTCAACTTCTGTCCATTTT.